These 6 T cell receptor beta chains share one sample of origin, sequenced in a study of T-cell memory formation after mild COVID-19. TCRdb recomputed calls from the 5' RACE reads with MiXCR, one row per CDR3 protein. The sample contains 150,000 to 200,000 distinct CDR3 sequences, roughly a fifth of which appear only once. The sample consisted of PBMCs or a T cell subset sorted from them (not recorded which). These receptors were taken from an adult woman who had mild COVID-19 (a few samples of this study predate the infection). Cell type and time point are not known.

This clonotype was observed a single time. The CDR3 DNA follows: TGCGCCAGCAGCCGAGTCTTGGGACAGGGGGTTGATGGCTACACCTTC. Protein sequence: CASSRVLGQGVDGYTF. This chain connects TRBV4-1 to TRBJ1-2, with 11 bases aligning to TRBD1. V lost 4 bases, J lost 6 bases, and 10 bases stayed unmatched. The CDR3 is 16 amino acids. The germline V gene encodes CDR1 MGHRA and CDR2 YSYEKL.

This clonotype was seen many times. At one end the junction does not follow the germline gene, possibly because of a read error. The chain links TRBV7-9 to TRBJ2-1; D is unresolved. Germline CDR1 reads SEHNR; CDR2 reads FQNEAQ (reference sequence). The CDR3 is made up of 12 amino acids. The CDR3 sequence is CASSLVAAEVLF. The CDR3 coding sequence is TGTGCCAGCAGCTTAGTCGCTGCCGAGGTGCTCTTC.

J is TRBJ1-4 and V is TRBV12-3 or TRBV12-4; 7 nucleotides line up with TRBD1. Trimming at V came to 2 bases and at J to 7 bases, leaving 7 bases not matched to a gene. This CDR3 is 15 amino acids long. As DNA, the CDR3 is TGTGCCAGCAGTTTAATGGAGGGGGCTCTTGAAAAACTGTTTTTT. Residues: CASSLMEGALEKLFF.

The chain combines TRBV20-1 with TRBJ2-7; no clear D gene. Germline V gene lookup returns CDR1 DFQATT and CDR2 SNEGSKA (reference sequence). V shed 3 bases and J shed 2 bases, with 14 bases lying between them. The CDR3 contains 14 residues. The CDR3 spells CSASGEDEAYEQYF. In DNA form, the CDR3 reads TGCAGTGCTAGTGGTGAGGACGAAGCCTACGAGCAGTACTTC.

This clonotype was seen more than once but under ten times. The gene calls are TRBV7-8 and TRBJ2-7, with 7 bases lining up with TRBD1. The CDR3 extends over 15 amino acids. Germline values: CDR1 SGHVS, CDR2 FQNEAQ. V was clipped by 4 bases and J by 4 bases; unmatched bases: 10. The CDR3, as DNA: TGTGCCAGCAGCTCACCCGTAGACAGGGTTTACGAGCAGTACTTC. It yields the protein CASSSPVDRVYEQYF.

Only one count was recorded for this clonotype. The chain joins TRBV4-1 to TRBJ2-1, with D tentatively TRBD2 (6 bases). V lost 1 base and J lost 3, with 13 bases in between. CDR1 MGHRA and CDR2 YSYEKL come from the germline V gene. CDR3 length equals 16 residues. CDR3 in DNA: TGCGCCAGCAGCCAAGCCGGAGGGGTTATCTACAATGAGCAGTTCTTC. Its translation: CASSQAGGVIYNEQFF.